This T cell receptor beta chain was captured in a study of early T cells in non-severe SARS-CoV-2 infection. TCRdb re-analysed the 5' RACE reads in MiXCR, keeping a single row per CDR3 protein. The sample yields around 83,000 distinct CDR3 sequences, about an eighth seen once. Germline V gene lookup returns CDR1 KGHSH and CDR2 LQKENI. The CDR3 is 14 residues long. The junction had 0 bases not matched to a gene; V was cut back by 2 bases and J by 5 bases. The chain is built from TRBV18 and TRBJ1-4; 9 bases align to TRBD1. This receptor was identified in an adult who was a healthcare worker with PCR-confirmed SARS-CoV-2 infection or an uninfected control (not recorded which). This specimen consisted of whole blood, obtained at baseline. The CDR3 sequence: CASSPGTGNEKLFF. The CDR3 nucleotides read TGTGCCAGCTCACCAGGGACAGGGAATGAAAAACTGTTTTTT.